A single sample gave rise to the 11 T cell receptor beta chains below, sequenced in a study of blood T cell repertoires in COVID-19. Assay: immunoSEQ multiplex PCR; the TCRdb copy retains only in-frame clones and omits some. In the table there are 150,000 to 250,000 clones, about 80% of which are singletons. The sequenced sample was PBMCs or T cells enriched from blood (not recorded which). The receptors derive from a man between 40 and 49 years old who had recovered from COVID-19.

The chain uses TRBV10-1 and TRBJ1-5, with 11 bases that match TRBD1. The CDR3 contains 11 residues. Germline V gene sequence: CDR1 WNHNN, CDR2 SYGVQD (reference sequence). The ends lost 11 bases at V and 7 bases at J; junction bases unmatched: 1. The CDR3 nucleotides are TGCGCCGGGGACAGGGGGCAGCCCCAGCATTTT. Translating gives CAGDRGQPQHF.

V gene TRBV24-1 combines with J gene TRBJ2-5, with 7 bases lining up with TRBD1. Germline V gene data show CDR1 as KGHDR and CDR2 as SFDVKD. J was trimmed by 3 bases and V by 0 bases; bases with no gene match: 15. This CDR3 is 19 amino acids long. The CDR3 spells CATSDLPGRGFDREETQYF. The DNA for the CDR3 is TGTGCCACCAGTGATTTGCCGGGCAGGGGGTTTGATAGGGAAGAGACCCAGTACTTC.

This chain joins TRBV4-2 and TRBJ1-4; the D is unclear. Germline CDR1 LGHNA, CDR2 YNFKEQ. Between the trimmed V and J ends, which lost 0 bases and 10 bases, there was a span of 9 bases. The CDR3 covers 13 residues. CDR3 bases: TGTGCCAGCAGCCAAGATGAGGGCCGAAAACTGTTTTTT. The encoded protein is CASSQDEGRKLFF.

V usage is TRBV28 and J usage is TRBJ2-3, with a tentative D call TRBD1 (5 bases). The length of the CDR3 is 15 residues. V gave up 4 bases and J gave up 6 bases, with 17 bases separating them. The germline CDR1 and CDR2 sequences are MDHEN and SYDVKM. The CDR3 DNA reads TGTGCCAGCAGTTCCGGTAGTCAGGGCCGGGATACGCAGTATTTT. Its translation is CASSSGSQGRDTQYF.

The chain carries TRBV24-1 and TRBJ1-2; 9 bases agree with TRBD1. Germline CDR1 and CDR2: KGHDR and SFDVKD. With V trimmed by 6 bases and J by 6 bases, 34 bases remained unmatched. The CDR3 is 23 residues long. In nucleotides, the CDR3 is TGTGCCACCAGTTTTCGAGGACAGGGGAAGTCGCCCTCCTTCAAAGCCCTTATAAATGGCTACACCTTC. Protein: CATSFRGQGKSPSFKALINGYTF.

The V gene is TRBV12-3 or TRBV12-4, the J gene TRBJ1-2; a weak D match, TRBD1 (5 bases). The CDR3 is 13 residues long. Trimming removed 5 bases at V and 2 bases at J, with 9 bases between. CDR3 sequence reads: CASSPDRNYGYTF. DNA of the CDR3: TGTGCCAGCAGTCCTGACAGAAACTATGGCTACACCTTC.

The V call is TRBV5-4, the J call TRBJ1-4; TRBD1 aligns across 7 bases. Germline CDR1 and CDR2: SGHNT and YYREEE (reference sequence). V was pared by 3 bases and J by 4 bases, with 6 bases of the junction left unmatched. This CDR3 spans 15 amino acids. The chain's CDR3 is CASSSKGASNEKLFF. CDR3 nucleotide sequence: TGTGCCAGCAGCTCAAAGGGGGCGAGTAATGAAAAACTGTTTTTT.

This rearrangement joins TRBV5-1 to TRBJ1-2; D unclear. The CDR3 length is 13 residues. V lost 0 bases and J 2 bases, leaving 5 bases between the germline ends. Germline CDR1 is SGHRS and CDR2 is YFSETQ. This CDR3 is CASSLGGNYGYTF. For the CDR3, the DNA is TGCGCCAGCAGCTTGGGCGGAAACTATGGCTACACCTTC.

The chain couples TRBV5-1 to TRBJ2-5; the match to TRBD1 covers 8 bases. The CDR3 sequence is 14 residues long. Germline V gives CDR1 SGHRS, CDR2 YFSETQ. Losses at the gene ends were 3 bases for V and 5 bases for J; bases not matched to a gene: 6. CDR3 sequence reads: CASSWGTGMETQYF. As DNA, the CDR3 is TGCGCCAGCAGCTGGGGGACAGGAATGGAGACCCAGTACTTC. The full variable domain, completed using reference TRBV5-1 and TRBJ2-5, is KAGVTQTPRYLIKTRGQQVTLSCSPISGHRSVSWYQQTPGQGLQFLFEYFSETQRNKGNFPGRFSGRQFSNSRSEMNVSTLELGDSALYLCASSWGTGMETQYFGPGTRLLVL.

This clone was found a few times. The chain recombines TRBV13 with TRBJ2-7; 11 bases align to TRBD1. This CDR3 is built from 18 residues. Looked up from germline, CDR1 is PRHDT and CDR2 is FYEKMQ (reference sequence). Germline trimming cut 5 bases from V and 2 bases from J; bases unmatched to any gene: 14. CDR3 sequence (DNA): TGTGCCAGCAGCCCCAGAGATAATCCGGGACAGGGGGCCTACGAGCAGTACTTC. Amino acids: CASSPRDNPGQGAYEQYF.

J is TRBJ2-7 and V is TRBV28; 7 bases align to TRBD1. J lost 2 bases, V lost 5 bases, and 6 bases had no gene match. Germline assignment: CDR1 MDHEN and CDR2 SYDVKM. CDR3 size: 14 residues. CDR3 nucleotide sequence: TGTGCCAGCAGTCCGACAGGGTCTCCCTACGAGCAGTACTTC. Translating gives CASSPTGSPYEQYF.